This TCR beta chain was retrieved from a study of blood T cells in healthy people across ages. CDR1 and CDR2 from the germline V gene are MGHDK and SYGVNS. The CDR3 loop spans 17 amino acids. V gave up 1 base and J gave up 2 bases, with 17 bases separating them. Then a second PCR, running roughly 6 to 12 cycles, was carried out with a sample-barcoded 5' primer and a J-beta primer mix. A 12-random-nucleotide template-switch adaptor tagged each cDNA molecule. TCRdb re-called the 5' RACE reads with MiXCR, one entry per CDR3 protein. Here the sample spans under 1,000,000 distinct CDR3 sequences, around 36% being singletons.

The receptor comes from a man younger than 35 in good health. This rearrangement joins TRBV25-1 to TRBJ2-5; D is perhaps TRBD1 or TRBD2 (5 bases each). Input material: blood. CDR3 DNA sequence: TGTGCCAGCAGTGAATGGGGGACCAGAGACCAACAAGAGACCCAGTACTTC. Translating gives CASSEWGTRDQQETQYF.